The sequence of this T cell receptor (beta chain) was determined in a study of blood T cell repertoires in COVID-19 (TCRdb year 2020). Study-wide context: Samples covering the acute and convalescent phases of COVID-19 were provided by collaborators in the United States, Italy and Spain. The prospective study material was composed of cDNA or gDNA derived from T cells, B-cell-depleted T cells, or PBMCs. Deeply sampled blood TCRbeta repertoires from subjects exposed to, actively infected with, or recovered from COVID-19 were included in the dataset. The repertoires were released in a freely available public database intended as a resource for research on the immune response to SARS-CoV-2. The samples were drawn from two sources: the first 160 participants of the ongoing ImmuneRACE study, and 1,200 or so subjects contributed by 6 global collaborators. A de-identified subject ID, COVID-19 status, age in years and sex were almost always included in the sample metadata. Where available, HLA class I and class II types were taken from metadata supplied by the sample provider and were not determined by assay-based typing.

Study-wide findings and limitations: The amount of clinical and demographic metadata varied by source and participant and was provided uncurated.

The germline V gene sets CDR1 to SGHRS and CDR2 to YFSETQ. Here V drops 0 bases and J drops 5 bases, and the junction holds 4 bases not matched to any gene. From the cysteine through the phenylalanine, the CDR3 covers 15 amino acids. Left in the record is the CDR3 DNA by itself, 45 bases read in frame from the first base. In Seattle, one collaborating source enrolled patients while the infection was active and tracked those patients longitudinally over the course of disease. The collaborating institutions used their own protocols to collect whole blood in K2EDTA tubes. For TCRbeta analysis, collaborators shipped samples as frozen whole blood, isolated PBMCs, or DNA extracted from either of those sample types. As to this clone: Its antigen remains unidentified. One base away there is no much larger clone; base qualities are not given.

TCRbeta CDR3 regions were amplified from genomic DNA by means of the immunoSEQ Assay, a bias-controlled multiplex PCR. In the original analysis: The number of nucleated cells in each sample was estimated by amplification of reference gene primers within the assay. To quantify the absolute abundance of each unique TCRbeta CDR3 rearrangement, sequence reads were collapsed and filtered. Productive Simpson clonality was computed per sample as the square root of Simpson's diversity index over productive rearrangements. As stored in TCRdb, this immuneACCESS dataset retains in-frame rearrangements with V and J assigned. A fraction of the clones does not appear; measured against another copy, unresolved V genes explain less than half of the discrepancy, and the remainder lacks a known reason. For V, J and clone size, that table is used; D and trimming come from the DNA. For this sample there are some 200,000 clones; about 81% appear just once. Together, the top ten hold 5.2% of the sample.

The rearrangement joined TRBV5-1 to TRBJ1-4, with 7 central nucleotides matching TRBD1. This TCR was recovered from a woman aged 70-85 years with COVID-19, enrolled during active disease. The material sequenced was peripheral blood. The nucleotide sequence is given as TGCGCCAGCAGCTTGGAGGGGGCCCAGAATGAAAAACTGTTTTTT. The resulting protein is CASSLEGAQNEKLFF.